A selection of T cell receptor beta chains follows, all from one sample in a study of early T cells in non-severe SARS-CoV-2 infection. TCRdb fed the 5' RACE reads into MiXCR, producing one record per CDR3 protein. Here the sample spans about 60,000 distinct CDR3 sequences, 20% to 25% being singletons. Sequenced material: whole blood, taken at baseline. Receptors originate from an adult who was a healthcare worker with PCR-confirmed SARS-CoV-2 infection or an uninfected control (not recorded which). CDR3s include the opening cysteine and the closing phenylalanine or tryptophan. The D gene is left open where the match is weak. Only some rows state a clone size, as once, few, many or a class for expanded clones.

>TRBV6-1|.|.|TRBJ1-1
TGTGCCAGCAGTGAGGGGGGCTTGAATGCTTTCTTT
CASSEGGLNAFF
>TRBV7-8|.|TRBD2|TRBJ2-7
TGTGCCAGCAGCTTCGACCCGCGGGAGACCACCTACGAGCAGTACTTC
CASSFDPRETTYEQYF
>TRBV4-1|few|.|TRBJ1-5
TGCGCCAGCAGCCAAGCCCAGGCAGGCTATAGCAATCAGCCCCAGCATTTT
CASSQAQAGYSNQPQHF
>TRBV18|.|TRBD1|TRBJ1-1
TGTGCCAGCTCATACGGACAGGGGGCGAACACTGAAGCTTTCTTT
CASSYGQGANTEAFF
>TRBV13|.|.|TRBJ1-5
TGTGCCAGCAGCTTAGGCCCGGACCGCCCGGGGAATCAGCCCCAGCATTTT
CASSLGPDRPGNQPQHF
>TRBV12-3/TRBV12-4|.|.|TRBJ1-1
TGTGCCAGCAGCCGACAGGTTCGAACTGAAGCTTTCTTT
CASSRQVRTEAFF
>TRBV5-1|few|.|TRBJ2-5
TGCGCCAGCAGCTTGGCCGGCGCGGCCCAAGAGACCCAGTACTTC
CASSLAGAAQETQYF
>TRBV5-1|few|TRBD1|TRBJ2-7
TGCGCCAGCGCCATGGGCGACAGGGTGGGCGAGCAGTACTTC
CASAMGDRVGEQYF
>TRBV5-1|.|.|TRBJ2-4
TGCGCCAGCAGCGAGCAGGACCGGGGACGGGTGGCCAAAAACATTCAGTACTTC
CASSEQDRGRVAKNIQYF
>TRBV11-2|few|.|TRBJ1-1
TGTGCCAGCAGCCTCCTATCCCTGAACACTGAAGCTTTCTTT
CASSLLSLNTEAFF
>TRBV30|.|TRBD1|TRBJ1-2
TGTGCCTGGAGTGTTGGAGGACAGGGGATGCGGGGCTACACCTTC
CAWSVGGQGMRGYTF
>TRBV6-2/TRBV6-3|few|.|TRBJ2-7
TGTGCCAGCAGTTACCGGGACATTCCCTACGAGCAGTACTTC
CASSYRDIPYEQYF
>TRBV2|.|.|TRBJ1-2
TGTGCCAGCAGTGAAGCTTCAGGGAACTATGGCTACACCTTC
CASSEASGNYGYTF
>TRBV7-9|many|TRBD2|TRBJ2-7
TGTGCCAGCAGCCTCACCGGGACTAGCGGGGGAGGCGAGCAGTACTTC
CASSLTGTSGGGEQYF
>TRBV5-1|.|TRBD2|TRBJ2-5
TGCGCCAGCAGCCTCGACCCTTTAGCGGGGGCAGAGACCCAGTACTTC
CASSLDPLAGAETQYF
>TRBV2|few|.|TRBJ1-1
TGTGCCAGCAGGCGGGACGGAGAGAACACTGAAGCTTTCTTT
CASRRDGENTEAFF
>TRBV5-4|.|.|TRBJ1-1
TGTGCCAGCAGCTTGGCAGGGGAAGGGAACACTGAAGCTTTCTTT
CASSLAGEGNTEAFF
>TRBV3-1|.|.|TRBJ1-1
TGTGCCAGCAGCCCTGGGACCTTTACGAACACTGAAGCTTTCTTT
CASSPGTFTNTEAFF
>TRBV16|.|.|TRBJ1-6
TGTGCCAGCAGCCCCCCAATCGTAATCCGAGGCTATAATTCACCCCTCCACTTT
CASSPPIVIRGYNSPLHF
>TRBV27|few|TRBD1|TRBJ2-1
TGTGCCAGCAGTACAGGGGGCTCTTGGAATGAGCAGTTCTTC
CASSTGGSWNEQFF
>TRBV7-9|few|TRBD1|TRBJ1-2
TGTGCCAGCAGCTTCTCGTTACAGGGGACCTATGGCTACACCTTC
CASSFSLQGTYGYTF
>TRBV5-1|few|.|TRBJ2-3
TGCGCCAGCAGCTTCCGGCGGTCTGCAGATACGCAGTATTTT
CASSFRRSADTQYF
>TRBV6-6|.|.|TRBJ2-7
TGTGCCAGCAGTTCCCTTGGCGGATCCTACGAGCAGTACTTC
CASSSLGGSYEQYF
>TRBV4-1|.|TRBD2|TRBJ2-5
TGCGCCAGCAGCCAACGGACTAGCGGGGGGATCGGGGAGACCCAGTACTTC
CASSQRTSGGIGETQYF
>TRBV30|.|.|TRBJ2-7
TGTGCCTGGAGCACGACGGGGGCCTACGAGCAGTACTTC
CAWSTTGAYEQYF
>TRBV12-3/TRBV12-4|many|.|TRBJ1-1
TGTGCCAGCGGGACCCTGGGGATTATCGCTGAAGCTTTCTTT
CASGTLGIIAEAFF
>TRBV7-3|.|.|TRBJ2-3
TGTGCCAGCAGCTTGGGCCTCACAGATACGCAGTATTTT
CASSLGLTDTQYF
>TRBV12-3/TRBV12-4|many|TRBD1|TRBJ1-5
TGTGCCAGCCAACGGGACAGGGGTAAAACCCAGCATTTT
CASQRDRGKTQHF